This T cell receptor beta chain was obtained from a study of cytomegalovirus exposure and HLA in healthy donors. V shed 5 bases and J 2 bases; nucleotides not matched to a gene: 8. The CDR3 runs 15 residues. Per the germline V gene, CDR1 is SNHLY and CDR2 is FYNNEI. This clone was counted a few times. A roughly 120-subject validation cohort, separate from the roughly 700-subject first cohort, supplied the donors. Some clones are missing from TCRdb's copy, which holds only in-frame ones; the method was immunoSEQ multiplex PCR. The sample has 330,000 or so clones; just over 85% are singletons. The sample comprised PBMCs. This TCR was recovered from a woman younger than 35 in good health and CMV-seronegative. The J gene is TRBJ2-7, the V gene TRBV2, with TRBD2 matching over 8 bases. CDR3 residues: CASSSTSGLAYEQYF. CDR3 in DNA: TGTGCCAGCAGTAGTACTAGCGGACTAGCCTACGAGCAGTACTTC.